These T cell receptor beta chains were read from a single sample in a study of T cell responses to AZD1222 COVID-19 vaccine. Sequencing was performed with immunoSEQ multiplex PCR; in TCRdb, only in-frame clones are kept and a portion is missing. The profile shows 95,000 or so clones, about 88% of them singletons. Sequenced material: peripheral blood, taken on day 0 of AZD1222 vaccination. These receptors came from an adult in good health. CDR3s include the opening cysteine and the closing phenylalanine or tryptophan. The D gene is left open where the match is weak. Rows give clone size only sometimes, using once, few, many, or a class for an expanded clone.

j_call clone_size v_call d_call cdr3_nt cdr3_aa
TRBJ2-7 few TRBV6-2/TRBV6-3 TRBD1 TGTGCCAGCAGTACTCGGACAGGTAACGACGAGCAGTACTTC CASSTRTGNDEQYF
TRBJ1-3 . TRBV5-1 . TGCGCCAGCAGCCCTAGAGCGGACTTCCTGAGCTCTGGAAACACCATATATTTT CASSPRADFLSSGNTIYF
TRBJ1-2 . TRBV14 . TGTGCCAGTGAGGGACGAGCGGACTATGGCTACACCTTC CASEGRADYGYTF
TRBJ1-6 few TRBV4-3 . TGCGCCAGCAGCCAAGATTGGTTCATTGGGAGGGTGTATAATTCACCCCTCCACTTT CASSQDWFIGRVYNSPLHF
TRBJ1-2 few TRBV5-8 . TGTGCCAGCAGCTTGGTGAGGGGTACGAACTATGGCTACACCTTC CASSLVRGTNYGYTF
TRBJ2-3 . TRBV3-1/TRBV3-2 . TGTGCCAGCACCGCCGGGACTGCCCAGAATACGCAGTATTTT CASTAGTAQNTQYF
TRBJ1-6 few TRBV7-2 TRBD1 TGTGCCAGCAGCTCCTACGGGACAGACCTTTCACCCCTCCACTTT CASSSYGTDLSPLHF
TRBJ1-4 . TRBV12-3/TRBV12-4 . TGTGCCAGCAGCAGGTGGGAGAATGAAAAACTGTTTTTT CASSRWENEKLFF
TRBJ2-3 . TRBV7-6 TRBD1 TGTGCCAGCAGCTTAGCGGGGACAGGGGGGGCCACAGATACGCAGTATTTT CASSLAGTGGATDTQYF
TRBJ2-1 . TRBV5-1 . TGCGCCAGCAGCTTGGCCGGACTACCCGCCCGCGGTGAGCAGTTCTTC CASSLAGLPARGEQFF
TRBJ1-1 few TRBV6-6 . TGTGCCAGCAGGACCAGCGGGGAGGGCGAGGCTTTCTTT CASRTSGEGEAFF
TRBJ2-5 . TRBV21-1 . TGTGCCATCTTTGTGAGGCGCTGCGAGACCCAGTACTTC CAIFVRRCETQYF
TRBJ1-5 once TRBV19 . TGTGCCACCCACGAGGGATACGACAATCAGCCCCAGCATTTT CATHEGYDNQPQHF
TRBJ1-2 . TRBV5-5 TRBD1 TGTGCCAGCAGCTGGGGACAGGGAGGCTATGGCTACACCTTC CASSWGQGGYGYTF
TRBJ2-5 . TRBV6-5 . TGTGCCAGCAATTTACAGTTTTTTGAGACCCAGTACTTC CASNLQFFETQYF
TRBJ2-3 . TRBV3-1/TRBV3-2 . TGTGCCAGCAGCCCCAGAAGTGGAGTAACAGATACGCAGTATTTT CASSPRSGVTDTQYF
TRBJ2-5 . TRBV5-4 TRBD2 TGTGCCAGCAGCTCGCTCCTAGCGGAAGAGACCCAGTACTTC CASSSLLAEETQYF
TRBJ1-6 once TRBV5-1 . TGCGCCAGCAGCTTGGGGGTATCCTATAATTCACCCCTCCACTTT CASSLGVSYNSPLHF
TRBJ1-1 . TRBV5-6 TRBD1 TGTGCCAGCAGCTCAAACAGGGGGCTAAGTTCAGCTTTCTTT CASSSNRGLSSAFF
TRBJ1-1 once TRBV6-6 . TGTGCCAGCAGTCCCCCGGGGAGGACTGAAGCTTTCTTT CASSPPGRTEAFF
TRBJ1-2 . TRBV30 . TGTGCCTACCCCCGGGGGCTTGGCTACACCTTC CAYPRGLGYTF
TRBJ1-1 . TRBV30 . TGTGCCTGGGTAATGAACACTGAAGCTTTCTTT CAWVMNTEAFF
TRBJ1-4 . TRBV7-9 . TGTGCCAGCAGCTTAGCGTTAGGCCAGGAGAATGAAAAACTGTTTTTT CASSLALGQENEKLFF
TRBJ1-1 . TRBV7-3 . TGTGCCAGCAGCTTAACCCTGGAGCGCGCTTTCTTT CASSLTLERAFF
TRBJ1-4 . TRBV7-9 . TGTGCCAGCAGCTTAGCCCGGCAGGGGAGCGAAAAACTGTTTTTT CASSLARQGSEKLFF
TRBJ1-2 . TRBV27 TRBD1 TGTGCCAGCAGTCCAGACAGGGGGGTAGGCTACACCTTC CASSPDRGVGYTF
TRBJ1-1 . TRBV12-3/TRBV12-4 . TGTGCCAGCAGTACGGGCACTGAAGCTTTCTTT CASSTGTEAFF
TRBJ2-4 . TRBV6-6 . TGTGCCAGCAGTTATTACAACATTCAGTACTTC CASSYYNIQYF
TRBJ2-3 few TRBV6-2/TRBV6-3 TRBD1 TGTGCCAGCAGTTCGGGACAGGGGGCAGATACGCAGTATTTT CASSSGQGADTQYF
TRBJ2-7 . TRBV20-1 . TGCAGTGCCCACAGGACCTACGAGCAGTACTTC CSAHRTYEQYF
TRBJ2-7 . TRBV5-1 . TGCGCCAGCAGCCTGGACACTGAATACGAGCAGTACTTC CASSLDTEYEQYF
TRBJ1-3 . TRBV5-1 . TGCGCCAGCAGCTTGGGGAATAAAAACTCTGGAAACACCATATATTTT CASSLGNKNSGNTIYF
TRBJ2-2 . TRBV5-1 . TGCGCCAGCAGTTACACATCCGCGAACACCGGGGAGCTGTTTTTT CASSYTSANTGELFF
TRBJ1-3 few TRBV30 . TGTGCCTGGAAAGCGGGATACACCATATATTTT CAWKAGYTIYF
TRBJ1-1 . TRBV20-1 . TGCAGTGCAAAAAACAGGGTTGGGGCTTTCTTT CSAKNRVGAFF
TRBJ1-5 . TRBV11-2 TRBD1 TGTGCCAGCAGCTTAAAGGGGGCCCAGCCCCAGCATTTT CASSLKGAQPQHF
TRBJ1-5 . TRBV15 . TGTGCCACCAGCAGATCTCAGAGGGGGACAAATAGCAATCAGCCCCAGCATTTT CATSRSQRGTNSNQPQHF
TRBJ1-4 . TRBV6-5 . TGTGCCAGCAGTTGGGAACAGGGATGGGAAAAACTGTTTTTT CASSWEQGWEKLFF
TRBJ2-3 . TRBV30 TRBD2 TGTGCCTGGGGGGGGAGGGCAGATACGCAGTATTTT CAWGGRADTQYF
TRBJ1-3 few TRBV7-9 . TGTGCCAGCAGCTTAAACCCCCACTTCTCTGGAAACACCATATATTTT CASSLNPHFSGNTIYF
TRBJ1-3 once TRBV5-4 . TGTGCCAGCAGCTTGCGGGGCCCTGGTGGAAACACCATATATTTT CASSLRGPGGNTIYF
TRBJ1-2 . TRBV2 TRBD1 TGTGCCAGCAGTGAATGGACAGGGACCCTGGGGGGCTACACCTTC CASSEWTGTLGGYTF